The 29 T cell receptor beta chains given below trace back to one sample, sequenced in a study of response to subunit inactivated influenza vaccine. Each CDR3 protein is one row after TCRdb ran MiXCR on the RT-PCR reads. Of about 830,000 distinct CDR3 sequences in the sample, around a sixth were seen once. The source material was PBMCs from blood, sampled less than 6 days after vaccination. The receptor source for this set is a middle-aged man who received an inactivated influenza vaccine.

The chain has TRBV23-1 and TRBJ2-7; tentatively, D is TRBD2 (6 bases). TRBV23-1 is an ORF for which the function is uncertain. The CDR3 totals 16 residues. Trimming pared 7 bases from V and 2 bases from J, leaving 21 bases between. The chain's CDR3 is CASTPARVADTYEQYF. The CDR3 bases are TGCGCCAGCACCCCGGCGAGGGTAGCGGATACCTACGAGCAGTACTTC.

The chain uses TRBV25-1 and TRBJ1-3; 8 positions match TRBD1. Looked up from germline, CDR1 is MGHDK and CDR2 is SYGVNS. The CDR3 spans 14 residues. The V segment lost 8 bases and the J segment 4 bases; nucleotides outside the gene matches: 7. In DNA, the CDR3 is TGTGCCAGCGTAGAGACAGGGGAAGGAAACACCATATATTTT. This codes for CASVETGEGNTIYF.

In this sample, this clonotype turned up a few times. V is TRBV10-3 and J is TRBJ2-3, with 7 positions matching TRBD2. CDR3 size: 15 residues. Per germline, CDR1 ENHRY and CDR2 SYGVKD. V was clipped by 2 bases and J by 4 bases; unmatched bases: 6. CDR3 protein: CAISEAGVSADTQYF. The CDR3 nucleotides are TGTGCCATCAGTGAGGCGGGAGTTAGTGCAGATACGCAGTATTTT.

The sample holds a few counts of this clonotype. This chain connects TRBV24-1 to TRBJ2-2, with 8 bases matching TRBD1. The V and J ends lost 2 bases and 4 bases, in that order; junction bases with no gene match: 5. CDR3 length: 16 residues. From germline, CDR1 is KGHDR and CDR2 SFDVKD. CDR3 sequence (DNA): TGTGCCACCAGTGATTCCGGGACAGGACTCACCGGGGAGCTGTTTTTT. Amino acid sequence: CATSDSGTGLTGELFF.

This clonotype was observed a few times. The chain couples TRBV5-1 to TRBJ2-2; tentative D call: TRBD2 (6 bases). The CDR3 is 16 amino acids. V lost 2 bases to trimming and J lost 2 bases, with 13 bases between them. From germline, CDR1 is SGHRS and CDR2 YFSETQ. CDR3 protein: CASSFGSGLNTGELFF. Here the CDR3 DNA reads TGCGCCAGCAGCTTTGGTAGCGGCCTAAACACCGGGGAGCTGTTTTTT.

This clonotype was detected a few times. J is TRBJ2-1 and V is TRBV7-2; 8 bases match TRBD2. CDR3 length: 16 amino acids. Germline V gives CDR1 SGHTA, CDR2 FQGNSA. V lost 2 bases to trimming and J lost 7 bases; unmatched junction nucleotides: 10. CDR3: CASSLWYRGGRNEQFF. In DNA, the CDR3 is TGTGCCAGCAGCTTATGGTACCGGGGGGGCCGGAATGAGCAGTTCTTC. Using reference TRBV7-2 and TRBJ2-1 for the parts outside the CDR3, the full variable domain is GAGVSQSPSNKVTEKGKDVELRCDPISGHTALYWYRQSLGQGLEFLIYFQGNSAPDKSGLPSDRFSAERTGGSVSTLTIQRTQQEDSAVYLCASSLWYRGGRNEQFFGPGTRLTVL.

This rearrangement joins TRBV14 to TRBJ2-7; TRBD1 or TRBD2 may be the D gene (5 bases each). CDR3 length: 14 amino acids. CDR1 SGHDN and CDR2 FVKESK come from the germline V gene. V was trimmed by 1 base and J by 3 bases, leaving 10 bases between them. CDR3: CASSQGGYLYEQYF. The DNA of the CDR3 is TGTGCCAGCAGCCAAGGGGGGTACCTCTACGAGCAGTACTTC.

This clonotype was counted many times. The V gene is TRBV5-1, the J gene TRBJ2-1, with D tentatively TRBD1 or TRBD2 (6 bases each). CDR1 and CDR2 from the germline V gene are SGHRS and YFSETQ. The V end was cut by 1 base, the J end by 4 bases, with 12 bases between. The CDR3 has 15 amino acids. CDR3 amino acids: CASSLKGGPYNEQFF. DNA for the CDR3: TGCGCCAGCAGCTTGAAGGGGGGACCTTACAATGAGCAGTTCTTC.

This clonotype was seen ten or more times. This sequence joins TRBV24-1 and TRBJ2-7; TRBD1 matches at 7 bases. Trimming cost V 10 bases and J 6 bases; bases outside gene matches: 5. Germline CDR1 is KGHDR and CDR2 is SFDVKD. CDR3 size: 11 residues. Here the CDR3 DNA reads TGTGCCACAGCTGACAGGGTCGAGCAGTACTTC. As protein: CATADRVEQYF.

This chain joins TRBV7-2 and TRBJ2-5; TRBD2 matches at 7 bases. Germline assignment: CDR1 SGHTA and CDR2 FQGNSA. The CDR3 is 15 residues long. Germline trimming cut 2 bases from V and 2 bases from J; bases unmatched to any gene: 5. The CDR3 sequence: CASSLRASGQETQYF. Here the CDR3 DNA reads TGTGCCAGCAGCTTACGGGCTAGCGGACAAGAGACCCAGTACTTC.

This clonotype was picked up a small number of times. The chain couples TRBV7-9 to TRBJ2-1; D ambiguous. CDR1 and CDR2 from the germline V gene are SEHNR and FQNEAQ (reference sequence). V lost 5 bases to trimming and J lost 0 bases, with 14 bases between them. The CDR3 has 16 amino acids. The CDR3 DNA sequence: TGTGCCAGCAGCCATTCCCCGGGTCGCTCCTACAATGAGCAGTTCTTC. It encodes CASSHSPGRSYNEQFF.

This clonotype was detected only once. V gene TRBV5-6 combines with J gene TRBJ2-2, with 8 bases aligning to TRBD2. This CDR3 region has 15 residues. Trimming cost V 1 base and J 7 bases; bases outside gene matches: 6. Germline values: CDR1 SGHDT, CDR2 YYEEEE. CDR3 sequence reads: CASSLFSGIDGELFF. DNA for the CDR3: TGTGCCAGCAGCTTGTTTAGCGGGATAGACGGGGAGCTGTTTTTT.

The J gene is TRBJ2-2, the V gene TRBV28; D remains unclear. Trimming removed 0 bases from V and 7 bases from J, with 18 bases in between. The CDR3 loop spans 17 amino acids. CDR1 is MDHEN, CDR2 SYDVKM, per germline. The CDR3 DNA sequence: TGTGCCAGCAGTTTATGGAGATGGGCAGATAGTGGCGGGGAGCTGTTTTTT. Its translation: CASSLWRWADSGGELFF.

The CDR3 here is CSVVSSYRERVQETQYF. Here the CDR3 DNA reads TGCAGCGTTGTGTCCTCATACAGGGAGAGAGTTCAAGAGACCCAGTACTTC. This chain connects TRBV29-1 to TRBJ2-5, with D perhaps TRBD1 (6 bases). Germline loops: CDR1 SQVTM, CDR2 ANQGSEA. Between the trimmed V and J ends, which lost 4 bases and 2 bases, there was a span of 23 bases. This CDR3 contains 17 residues. Drawing the rest from reference TRBV29-1 and TRBJ2-5, the complete variable domain is SAVISQKPSRDICQRGTSLTIQCQVDSQVTMMFWYRQQPGQSLTLIATANQGSEATYESGFVIDKFPISRPNLTFSTLTVSNMSPEDSSIYLCSVVSSYRERVQETQYFGPGTRLLVL.

This clonotype was seen ten or more times. The CDR3 DNA is TGTGCCAGCAGTCACGGGACAGGGAGTGACTATGGCTACACCTTC. It specifies CASSHGTGSDYGYTF. This sequence joins TRBV12-3 or TRBV12-4 and TRBJ1-2, with 9 bases aligning to TRBD1. The ends lost 5 bases at V and 3 bases at J; junction bases unmatched: 7. The CDR3 is made up of 15 amino acids.

This clonotype was recorded a few times. This chain connects TRBV24-1 to TRBJ2-5, with D perhaps TRBD1 (6 bases). There are 15 residues in the CDR3. Germline assignment: CDR1 KGHDR and CDR2 SFDVKD. V lost 5 bases, J lost 2 bases, and 14 bases lay in between. DNA for the CDR3: TGTGCCACCAGTGGGTTAGCTGGACAGCAAGAGACCCAGTACTTC. Its protein product is CATSGLAGQQETQYF.

The chain has TRBV18 and TRBJ2-1; D gene uncertain. The CDR3 covers 13 residues. Germline CDR1 KGHSH, CDR2 LQKENI. Trimming stripped 2 bases from V and 4 bases from J, with 6 bases between. CDR3 in amino acids: CASSPIQYNEQFF. The CDR3 DNA sequence: TGTGCCAGCTCACCAATCCAGTACAATGAGCAGTTCTTC.

Many counts were recorded for this clonotype. The CDR3, as DNA: TGTGCCAGCAGCCTATTTGGCGGGAGGTCTGAGCAGTTCTTC. It encodes CASSLFGGRSEQFF. The chain is built from TRBV3-1 and TRBJ2-1; 8 positions match TRBD2. The CDR3 loop spans 14 amino acids. Trimming removed 4 bases from V and 9 bases from J; junction bases left unmatched: 8. Germline values: CDR1 LGHDT, CDR2 YNNKEL (reference sequence).

In this sample, this clonotype turned up a few times. Here the CDR3 DNA reads TGTGCCATCGGAGCGGGAGGTCCCTACGAGCAGTACTTC. This translates into CAIGAGGPYEQYF. This chain uses TRBV10-3 with TRBJ2-7; 9 nucleotides match TRBD2. The CDR3 spans 13 residues. Germline V gene sequence: CDR1 ENHRY, CDR2 SYGVKD. The V and J ends lost 8 bases and 2 bases, in that order; junction bases with no gene match: 4.

The gene calls are TRBV12-3 or TRBV12-4 and TRBJ1-4; 8 bases are shared with TRBD1. This CDR3 comprises 15 residues. V shed 3 bases, J shed 8 bases, and the junction held 8 bases outside the gene matches. This chain's CDR3 is CASSLAGTGSEKLFF. CDR3 nucleotide sequence: TGTGCCAGCAGTTTGGCCGGGACAGGAAGCGAAAAACTGTTTTTT.

This clonotype has a handful of counts. The chain recombines TRBV29-1 with TRBJ2-1; TRBD2 matches 13 bases. The CDR3 loop spans 16 amino acids. After removal of 4 bases from V and 10 bases from J, the junction contained 13 bases not matched to a gene. The germline gives CDR1 SQVTM, CDR2 ANQGSEA. CDR3 nucleotide sequence: TGCAGCGTTGCCGATATACTAGCGGGAGGGCCTCGGGAGCAGTTCTTC. Translating it yields CSVADILAGGPREQFF.

This clonotype came up a few times. The rearrangement uses TRBV4-3 and TRBJ2-7, with 9 bases lining up with TRBD1. Germline V CDR1 and CDR2: LGHNA, YSLEER. CDR3 size: 17 residues. Trimming took 0 bases from V and 3 from J; bases not matched to a gene: 9. In DNA form, the CDR3 reads TGCGCCAGCAGCCAAGATCGACCGGGACAGGGTAACTACGAGCAGTACTTC. Protein: CASSQDRPGQGNYEQYF.

V is TRBV20-1 and J is TRBJ2-5; the match to TRBD2 covers 7 bases. V lost 3 bases to trimming and J lost 2 bases; unmatched junction nucleotides: 6. The CDR3 extends over 14 amino acids. CDR1 DFQATT and CDR2 SNEGSKA come from the germline V gene (reference sequence). The CDR3 DNA follows: TGCAGTGCTAGGAGAAAGCGGGGTCAAGAGACCCAGTACTTC. Protein product: CSARRKRGQETQYF.

V is TRBV6-4 and J is TRBJ1-1; D is unclear. The CDR3 extends over 13 amino acids. Germline V lookup: CDR1 MRHNA, CDR2 SNTAGT. Between the trimmed V and J ends, which lost 6 bases and 0 bases, there was a span of 8 bases. The CDR3 here is CASSQKLNTEAFF. DNA for the CDR3: TGTGCCAGCAGCCAAAAACTGAACACTGAAGCTTTCTTT.

This clonotype occurred a few times. The V call is TRBV11-2, the J call TRBJ2-1; 13 nucleotides agree with TRBD2. In germline, CDR1 is SGHAT, CDR2 FQNNGV. Losses at the gene ends were 6 bases for V and 4 bases for J; bases not matched to a gene: 6. CDR3 length equals 16 residues. The CDR3 sequence is CASRPRLAGGYNEQFF. CDR3 nucleotides: TGTGCCAGCAGGCCACGACTAGCGGGAGGATACAATGAGCAGTTCTTC.

This clonotype occurred many times. V is TRBV12-3 or TRBV12-4 and J is TRBJ1-1; TRBD1 matches at 8 bases. V was clipped by 6 bases and J by 1 base; unmatched bases: 4. The CDR3 spans 14 residues. CDR3 region: CASRGGQGNTEAFF. The CDR3, as DNA: TGTGCCAGCAGAGGAGGACAGGGGAACACTGAAGCTTTCTTT.

In this sample, this clonotype turned up many times. The chain employs TRBV20-1 and TRBJ2-7; D is unresolved. CDR3 length: 12 residues. Trimming pared 3 bases from V and 2 bases from J, leaving 8 bases between. Germline lookup yields CDR1 DFQATT and CDR2 SNEGSKA (reference sequence). CDR3 nucleotide sequence: TGCAGTGCTAGGGGCACTACCTACGAGCAGTACTTC. Translated, it gives CSARGTTYEQYF.

This chain uses TRBV20-1 with TRBJ2-4; possibly TRBD2 for D (5 bases). The CDR3 sequence is 14 residues long. V lost 5 bases to trimming and J lost 7 bases, with 18 bases between them. CDR1 and CDR2 from the germline V gene are DFQATT and SNEGSKA (reference sequence). CDR3 sequence (DNA): TGCAGTGCTCTAGACGGAGGTCCTGGGAACATTCAGTACTTC. It codes for CSALDGGPGNIQYF.

This clonotype was counted between two and nine times. The chain recombines TRBV11-1 with TRBJ1-3; D may be TRBD1 (6 bases). Germline CDR1 SGHAT, CDR2 FQDESV (reference sequence). Trimming left V 1 base short and J 1 base short, with 17 bases between. The CDR3 covers 18 residues. The CDR3 reads CASSLGQGLRISGNTIYF. The CDR3 DNA follows: TGTGCCAGCAGCTTAGGGCAGGGGCTACGAATATCTGGAAACACCATATATTTT. The full variable domain, its missing parts supplied by reference TRBV11-1 and TRBJ1-3, is EAEVAQSPRYKITEKSQAVAFWCDPISGHATLYWYRQILGQGPELLVQFQDESVVDDSQLPKDRFSAERLKGVDSTLKIQPAELGDSAMYLCASSLGQGLRISGNTIYFGEGSWLTVV.